Listed below are T cell receptor beta chains from one sample, sequenced in a study of CD8+ T cells in alopecia areata. Assay: immunoSEQ multiplex PCR; the TCRdb copy retains only in-frame clones and omits some. This table holds roughly 140,000 clones, more than 45% found once. The sequences come from CD8+ T cells sorted from blood, collected at week 0. These receptors all come from a human donor with alopecia areata. Each CDR3 is given with its conserved first and last residue. A D gene is named only where the DNA matches it firmly. Not all rows give a size; the values are once, few, many and, for expanded clones, a class.

j_call,clone_size,v_call,d_call,cdr3_nt,cdr3_aa
TRBJ1-2,.,TRBV11-2,.,TGTGCCAGCAGCTTGGAAATAGGGTCCTACACCTTC,CASSLEIGSYTF
TRBJ2-5,.,TRBV7-6,TRBD1,TGTGCCAGCAGCTTAGCGCGACAGGGAAAAGAGACCCAGTACTTC,CASSLARQGKETQYF
TRBJ1-2,.,TRBV11-2,.,TGTGCCAGCAGCTTAGACTCAGACTATGGCTACACCTTC,CASSLDSDYGYTF
TRBJ1-1,.,TRBV5-1,.,TGCGCCAGCAGCTTGGGACAGGAAGCTTTCTTT,CASSLGQEAFF
TRBJ1-2,.,TRBV7-9,TRBD1,TGTGCCAGCAGCTTTGGACAGGCGGGAGGCTACACCTTC,CASSFGQAGGYTF
TRBJ2-7,few,TRBV15,.,TGTGCCACCAGCAGAGATCGCCAGGGGAGCTACGAGCAGTACTTC,CATSRDRQGSYEQYF
TRBJ2-7,.,TRBV19,TRBD1,TGTGCCAGCACCTCCGGGACAGGGGCCTACGAGCAGTACTTC,CASTSGTGAYEQYF
TRBJ1-6,.,TRBV27,.,TGTGCCAGCATGACAGGAGGTTCACCCCTCCACTTT,CASMTGGSPLHF
TRBJ2-7,.,TRBV4-3,TRBD1,TGCGCCAGCAGCCAAGATGGGACAGGGGGCGCGGCGCGGGAGCAGTACTTC,CASSQDGTGGAAREQYF
TRBJ2-6,.,TRBV7-6,.,TGTGCCAGCAGTTCGACAGCTGGGGCCAACGTCCTGACTTTC,CASSSTAGANVLTF
TRBJ2-7,.,TRBV2,.,TGTGCCAGCAGATTCCGGGACGGACCCTACGAGCAGTACTTC,CASRFRDGPYEQYF
TRBJ2-7,.,TRBV6-5,TRBD1,TGTGCCAGCAGTTACGGGACAGGGCTGGCCGAGCAGTACTTC,CASSYGTGLAEQYF
TRBJ2-7,.,TRBV27,.,TGTGCCAGCAGTACGCAGGGGATAGGCTACGAGCAGTACTTC,CASSTQGIGYEQYF
TRBJ1-6,.,TRBV4-3,.,TGCGCCAGCAGCCAAGATTTAGGTTCACCCCTCCACTTT,CASSQDLGSPLHF
TRBJ2-6,.,TRBV19,TRBD1,TGTGCCAGTAGAAGCTTTACAGGGGGCTCTGGGGCCAACGTCCTGACTTTC,CASRSFTGGSGANVLTF
TRBJ2-2,few,TRBV5-1,.,TGCGCCAGCAGCTTGAGGACACACACCGGGGAGCTGTTTTTT,CASSLRTHTGELFF
TRBJ2-7,.,TRBV12-5,TRBD2,TGTGCTAGTGCCCCCGGGGGGTTCTACGAGCAGTACTTC,CASAPGGFYEQYF
TRBJ2-2,.,TRBV11-2,.,TGTGCCAGCACGGACAAGAACACCGGGGAGCTGTTTTTT,CASTDKNTGELFF
TRBJ2-2,.,TRBV6-5,TRBD2,TGTGCCAGCAGTTACTACCCGGGGGGGCTCGCCGGGGAGCTGTTTTTT,CASSYYPGGLAGELFF
TRBJ2-7,.,TRBV4-3,.,TGCGCCAGCAGCCAAACGGTGACCTACGAGCAGTACTTC,CASSQTVTYEQYF
TRBJ1-1,.,TRBV27,TRBD1,TGTGCCAGTAGACAGGGAGCCACTGAAGCTTTCTTT,CASRQGATEAFF
TRBJ2-7,.,TRBV14,TRBD2,TGTGCCAGCAGCCCTTGGGGACTAGCGGGCGAGCAGTACTTC,CASSPWGLAGEQYF
TRBJ2-1,.,TRBV30,.,TGTGCCTGGAGGGGGCCAGGGCCTTACAATGAGCAGTTCTTC,CAWRGPGPYNEQFF
TRBJ2-1,few,TRBV28,.,TGTGCCACCATACCGGGGCCTACCTACAATGAGCAGTTCTTC,CATIPGPTYNEQFF
TRBJ2-6,.,TRBV23-1,.,TGCGCCAGCAGAAGATTCGACGGATCTGGGGCCAACGTCCTGACTTTC,CASRRFDGSGANVLTF
TRBJ2-7,.,TRBV5-6,.,TGTGCCAGCAGTTTTGAGGGGAACGAGCAGTACTTC,CASSFEGNEQYF
TRBJ2-7,.,TRBV10-2,.,TGCGCCAGCAGTGGGGGAGGTTTGCTGGGGGAGCAGTACTTC,CASSGGGLLGEQYF
TRBJ2-1,.,TRBV4-3,TRBD1,TGCGCCAGCAGTCCCGGGACAGGGGGCTACAATGAGCAGTTCTTC,CASSPGTGGYNEQFF
TRBJ1-2,.,TRBV4-3,.,TGCGCCAGCAGCCAAGGACAGAACGTGAACTATGGCTACACCTTC,CASSQGQNVNYGYTF
TRBJ2-5,once,TRBV30,.,TGTGCCTGGAGTGTAGACGCGCAAGAGACCCAGTACTTC,CAWSVDAQETQYF
TRBJ1-5,.,TRBV5-6,.,TGTGCCAGCAGCCCAGGGGTGGGCAATCAGCCCCAGCATTTT,CASSPGVGNQPQHF
TRBJ1-2,few,TRBV29-1,.,TGCAGCGTTGGGAATAGGACAGCCTACTATGGCTACACCTTC,CSVGNRTAYYGYTF
TRBJ1-2,.,TRBV29-1,.,TGCAGCGTTGAAGATCGGGCAGGAGATGGCTACACCTTC,CSVEDRAGDGYTF
TRBJ2-3,few,TRBV19,.,TGTGCCAGTAGTGGGAGAATGGGAGCGGCAGATACGCAGTATTTT,CASSGRMGAADTQYF
TRBJ1-2,once,TRBV29-1,.,TGCAGCGTTGAAAATGGCAGGGCGCTCGACTATGGCTACACCTTC,CSVENGRALDYGYTF
TRBJ2-1,few,TRBV6-5,.,TGTGCCAGCAGGGCAGGGTATGAGCAGTTCTTC,CASRAGYEQFF
TRBJ1-2,.,TRBV27,TRBD1,TGTGCCAGCAGTTTTACTTCGGGACAGGGGGTTTATGGCTACACCTTC,CASSFTSGQGVYGYTF
TRBJ1-2,.,TRBV30,TRBD1,TGTGCCTTTCAGACAGGGGGCGATGGCTACACCTTC,CAFQTGGDGYTF
TRBJ2-6,few,TRBV19,.,TGTGCCAGTAGCCAATCTGGGGCCAACGTCCTGACTTTC,CASSQSGANVLTF
TRBJ2-5,few,TRBV30,.,TGTGCCTGGAGTGGAGCCACGGCCCAGTACTTC,CAWSGATAQYF
TRBJ1-1,.,TRBV19,.,TGTGCCAGTAGTATAGATTCAAACGAAGCTTTCTTT,CASSIDSNEAFF
TRBJ2-3,.,TRBV5-4,TRBD2,TGTGCCAGCAGCCCTAAAGCGGGGGGCACAGATACGCAGTATTTT,CASSPKAGGTDTQYF
TRBJ2-7,.,TRBV9,.,TGTGCCAGCAGCTTTCGGGGGAGCTCCTACGAGCAGTACTTC,CASSFRGSSYEQYF
TRBJ2-5,.,TRBV15,TRBD2,TGTGCCACCAGCAGAGATGAGGGACTAGCGGGGGGGCGCGAGACCCAGTACTTC,CATSRDEGLAGGRETQYF
TRBJ1-1,.,TRBV13,.,TGTGCCAGCAGCCTAAGGGACGATGAAGCTTTCTTT,CASSLRDDEAFF
TRBJ2-1,.,TRBV2,TRBD2,TGTGCCAGCAGTGAACTAGCGGGGGGGCGGAACAATGAGCAGTTCTTC,CASSELAGGRNNEQFF
TRBJ2-7,.,TRBV2,.,TGTGCCAGCGGGCAGGACGCCGGGCAGTACTTC,CASGQDAGQYF
TRBJ2-7,.,TRBV10-2,.,TGCGCCAGCAGTGAGTTCGCGCTAGGGCCCCGAGAGCAGTACTTC,CASSEFALGPREQYF
TRBJ2-7,few,TRBV29-1,.,TGCAGCGTTGAAAGCCAATCCTACGAGCAGTACTTC,CSVESQSYEQYF
TRBJ2-1,once,TRBV28,TRBD2,TGTGCCAGCAGTCCCCTGACTAGCGGGGGGTTGGACAATGAGCAGTTCTTC,CASSPLTSGGLDNEQFF
TRBJ1-2,once,TRBV29-1,TRBD1,TGCAGCGTTGAGGTTCAGGGGGAGCAATACTATGGCTACACCTTC,CSVEVQGEQYYGYTF
TRBJ2-5,.,TRBV30,TRBD1,TGTAGTGGGACAGGGGGCGGAGAGACCCAGTACTTC,CSGTGGGETQYF
TRBJ1-1,once,TRBV13,.,TGTGCCAGCAGCTTAGGCTGGGGGACAATGAACACTGAAGCTTTCTTT,CASSLGWGTMNTEAFF